The 27 T cell receptor beta chains listed next were all sequenced from one sample in a study of cytomegalovirus exposure and HLA in healthy donors. The PCR had 60 Vbeta and 13 Jbeta primers. TCRdb's copy holds only in-frame clones and misses some; the assay was immunoSEQ multiplex PCR. This table holds about 69,000 clones, less than 75% found once. The sample consisted of PBMCs. The receptors shown here come from a young woman in good health and CMV-seronegative.

V and J are TRBV25-1 and TRBJ2-3; D might be TRBD2 (5 bases). From germline, CDR1 is MGHDK and CDR2 SYGVNS. The CDR3 has 14 amino acids. The V end lost 7 bases, the J end lost 0 bases, and 11 bases lay between the germline ends. Here the CDR3 reads CASNQGLSTDTQYF. The CDR3 coding sequence is TGTGCCAGCAATCAAGGACTGAGCACAGATACGCAGTATTTT. The whole variable domain, filled in from reference TRBV25-1 and TRBJ2-3, reads EADIYQTPRYLVIGTGKKITLECSQTMGHDKMYWYQQDPGMELHLIHYSYGVNSTEKGDLSSESTVSRIRTEHFPLTLESARPSHTSQYLCASNQGLSTDTQYFGPGTRLTVL.

This clone showed up just a few times. V gene TRBV4-1 combines with J gene TRBJ2-7; a possible D gene is TRBD2 (6 bases). V was pared by 1 base and J by 5 bases, with 12 bases between. This CDR3 region has 14 residues. Germline V gives CDR1 MGHRA, CDR2 YSYEKL. CDR3 DNA sequence: TGCGCCAGCAGCCAAGTGCGGGATTCGGACGAGCAGTACTTC. This translates into CASSQVRDSDEQYF.

This clone showed up just once. V gene TRBV5-1 combines with J gene TRBJ1-1; 7 bases are shared with TRBD1. The V gene end was trimmed by 5 bases and the J gene end by 7 bases; junction bases not matched to a gene: 5. This CDR3 is built from 12 residues. Per germline, CDR1 SGHRS and CDR2 YFSETQ. CDR3 nucleotide sequence: TGCGCCAGCAGGGGGCAGGGGGATGAAGCTTTCTTT. As protein: CASRGQGDEAFF.

This sequence joins TRBV30 and TRBJ1-6, with 7 bases aligning to TRBD1. Trimming cost V 4 bases and J 9 bases; bases outside gene matches: 6. CDR1 GTSNPN and CDR2 SVGIG come from the germline V gene (reference sequence). CDR3 length: 13 residues. CDR3 amino acids: CAWKQGILSPLHF. CDR3 sequence (DNA): TGTGCCTGGAAACAGGGGATCCTTTCACCCCTCCACTTT.

The chain combines TRBV4-3 with TRBJ2-3; 10 positions match TRBD2. The CDR3 spans 15 residues. The junction had 4 bases not matched to a gene; V was cut back by 2 bases and J by 5 bases. Germline assignment: CDR1 LGHNA and CDR2 YSLEER. In nucleotides, the CDR3 is TGCGCCAGCAGCCAAATAGCGGGGGGCGGAGATACGCAGTATTTT. Protein: CASSQIAGGGDTQYF.

The rearrangement joins TRBV30 to TRBJ2-7, with 8 bases that match TRBD1. The CDR3 runs to 16 residues. Germline V lookup: CDR1 GTSNPN, CDR2 SVGIG (reference sequence). Unmatched junction bases numbered 9, after V lost 2 bases and J lost 0 bases. The CDR3 loop reads CAWSSPHGQGSYEQYF. In DNA form, the CDR3 reads TGTGCCTGGAGTTCCCCTCATGGACAGGGCTCCTACGAGCAGTACTTC.

The V and J genes are TRBV19 and TRBJ2-4; 8 nucleotides align to TRBD1. Per the germline V gene, CDR1 is LNHDA and CDR2 is SQIVND (reference sequence). This CDR3 spans 17 amino acids. V shed 5 bases, J shed 3 bases, and the junction held 12 bases outside the gene matches. The CDR3 nucleotides read TGTGCCAGTAGTGTCCGGGGCAGGGGGCTCGTCAAAAACATTCAGTACTTC. This translates into CASSVRGRGLVKNIQYF.

This clone was detected only once. V and J are TRBV18 and TRBJ1-1; D is perhaps TRBD1 (6 bases). The CDR3 is 13 residues long. CDR1 and CDR2 from the germline V gene are KGHSH and LQKENI. Trimming left V 1 base short and J 5 bases short, with 8 bases between. The CDR3 DNA reads TGTGCCAGCTCACCACGGACAGCTACTGAAGCTTTCTTT. Its protein product is CASSPRTATEAFF.

V gene TRBV12-5 combines with J gene TRBJ1-2, with D perhaps TRBD1 (6 bases). Germline V gives CDR1 LGHNT, CDR2 FRNRAP. V was shortened by 1 base and J by 4 bases, with 10 bases between the two germline ends. CDR3 length: 14 residues. The CDR3 DNA reads TGTGCTAGTGGTTTGGCAGGGGAGGGCTATGGCTACACCTTC. Amino acids: CASGLAGEGYGYTF.

For this clone: The junction and the germline gene differ at one end; a read error may be behind it. CDR3 in amino acids: CANSLVGSGGGGRNTEAFF. In DNA form, the CDR3 reads TGCGCCAACAGCTTGGTTGGGTCCGGAGGGGGCGGACGGAACACTGAAGCTTTCTTT. The chain couples TRBV5-1 to TRBJ1-1, with 7 positions matching TRBD1. The CDR3 has 19 residues. Germline V gene lookup returns CDR1 SGHRS and CDR2 YFSETQ.

The chain joins TRBV4-2 to TRBJ2-7; TRBD2 agrees at 8 bases. Germline V gene data show CDR1 as LGHNA and CDR2 as YNFKEQ. The CDR3 extends over 15 amino acids. The junction had 6 bases not matched to a gene; V was cut back by 4 bases and J by 1 base. CDR3 nucleotides: TGTGCCAGCAGCCTATCGACTAGCGAATCCTACGAGCAGTACTTC. Amino acids: CASSLSTSESYEQYF.

V gene TRBV11-1 combines with J gene TRBJ1-1, with D possibly matching TRBD1 (5 bases). V lost 8 bases to trimming and J lost 5 bases, with 12 bases between them. Germline V lookup: CDR1 SGHAT, CDR2 FQDESV (reference sequence). The CDR3 runs to 12 residues. The chain's CDR3 is CASVRDGTEAFF. The CDR3 DNA reads TGTGCCAGCGTCAGGGATGGAACTGAAGCTTTCTTT. Full variable domain (outside the CDR3, taken from reference TRBV11-1 and TRBJ1-1): EAEVAQSPRYKITEKSQAVAFWCDPISGHATLYWYRQILGQGPELLVQFQDESVVDDSQLPKDRFSAERLKGVDSTLKIQPAELGDSAMYLCASVRDGTEAFFGQGTRLTVV.

This chain uses TRBV5-1 with TRBJ1-6; possibly TRBD1 for D (5 bases). Germline values: CDR1 SGHRS, CDR2 YFSETQ. CDR3 length: 13 amino acids. V was cut by 0 bases and J by 7 bases, with 5 bases left in between. CDR3 protein: CASSLEGNSPLHF. The DNA for the CDR3 is TGCGCCAGCAGCTTGGAGGGGAATTCACCCCTCCACTTT. Complete variable domain (other parts from reference TRBV5-1 and TRBJ1-6): KAGVTQTPRYLIKTRGQQVTLSCSPISGHRSVSWYQQTPGQGLQFLFEYFSETQRNKGNFPGRFSGRQFSNSRSEMNVSTLELGDSALYLCASSLEGNSPLHFGNGTRLTVT.

V is TRBV5-1 and J is TRBJ2-1, with 13 nucleotides matching TRBD2. V shed 4 bases and J 7 bases; nucleotides not matched to a gene: 17. The CDR3 is 19 residues long. CDR1 and CDR2 (germline): SGHRS, YFSETQ. DNA for the CDR3: TGCGCCAGCAGCCCCTTGACTAGCGGGGGGCCCGAACTGGCAAATGAGCAGTTCTTC. It yields the protein CASSPLTSGGPELANEQFF.

In its sample, this clone was seen once. This chain links TRBV5-4 with TRBJ2-1; D perhaps matches TRBD1 (6 bases). This CDR3 has 12 amino acids. Germline CDR1 and CDR2: SGHNT and YYREEE (reference sequence). Trimming removed 10 bases at V and 1 base at J, with 9 bases between. CDR3 nucleotides: TGTGCCGGGGGCGAGTCCTACAATGAGCAGTTCTTC. As protein: CAGGESYNEQFF.

This clone was counted between two and nine times. V gene TRBV2 combines with J gene TRBJ2-3; TRBD2 matches at 10 bases. Germline CDR1 reads SNHLY; CDR2 reads FYNNEI. This CDR3 is 19 amino acids long. Trimming cost V 3 bases and J 6 bases; bases outside gene matches: 18. This CDR3 is CASSEFLAGANTRTDTQYF. CDR3 nucleotide sequence: TGTGCCAGCAGTGAGTTCCTAGCGGGGGCCAACACTAGGACCGATACGCAGTATTTT.

The rearrangement joins TRBV5-6 to TRBJ2-7; 8 bases are a match to TRBD2. The CDR3 covers 14 residues. The junction had 4 bases not matched to a gene; V was cut back by 4 bases and J by 1 base. Germline assignment: CDR1 SGHDT and CDR2 YYEEEE. The CDR3 nucleotides read TGTGCCAGCAGCCAAGGGACTAGGTCCTACGAGCAGTACTTC. Translating it yields CASSQGTRSYEQYF. Supplemented by reference TRBV5-6 and TRBJ2-7, the full variable domain reads DAGVTQSPTHLIKTRGQQVTLRCSPKSGHDTVSWYQQALGQGPQFIFQYYEEEERQRGNFPDRFSGHQFPNYSSELNVNALLLGDSALYLCASSQGTRSYEQYFGPGTRLTVT.

The genes are TRBV6-1 and TRBJ2-7; TRBD1 agrees at 11 bases. The germline V gene encodes CDR1 MNHNS and CDR2 SASEGT. The V gene end was trimmed by 4 bases and the J gene end by 3 bases; junction bases not matched to a gene: 14. The CDR3 runs to 18 residues. The CDR3 here is CASSATGTGGSFNYEQYF. The CDR3 DNA sequence: TGTGCCAGCAGTGCAACCGGGACAGGGGGGTCTTTTAACTACGAGCAGTACTTC.

The chain employs TRBV6-6 and TRBJ2-1, with D perhaps matching TRBD2 (5 bases). The V gene's germline CDR1 is MNHNY and CDR2 SVGAGI (reference sequence). There are 16 residues in the CDR3. V was shortened by 0 bases and J by 6 bases, with 15 bases between the two germline ends. The CDR3 sequence is CASSYSSGKAGNEQFF. CDR3 nucleotides: TGTGCCAGCAGTTACTCTTCGGGGAAGGCGGGCAATGAGCAGTTCTTC.

This clone has just a few counts. The rearrangement uses TRBV4-1 and TRBJ2-4; 9 positions agree with TRBD1. The germline V gene has CDR1 MGHRA and CDR2 YSYEKL. V was clipped by 3 bases and J by 1 base; unmatched bases: 10. The CDR3 covers 18 residues. In nucleotides, the CDR3 is TGCGCCAGCAGCCACAAACCGGGACAGGGAAGGGCCAAAAACATTCAGTACTTC. Translation: CASSHKPGQGRAKNIQYF.

The V and J genes are TRBV7-9 and TRBJ2-3; D gene uncertain. In germline, CDR1 is SEHNR, CDR2 FQNEAQ (reference sequence). The CDR3 covers 15 residues. Between the trimmed V and J ends, which lost 5 bases and 0 bases, there was a span of 12 bases. CDR3 protein: CASSRVPDSTDTQYF. The CDR3 DNA is TGTGCCAGCAGCCGAGTCCCCGATAGCACAGATACGCAGTATTTT.

This clone was counted between two and nine times. The chain links TRBV7-2 to TRBJ2-3, with D possibly being TRBD2 (6 bases). Germline-derived CDR1 and CDR2 are SGHTA and FQGNSA. The CDR3 is 13 residues long. V dropped 1 base and J dropped 5 bases, with 7 bases sitting between them. The CDR3 DNA reads as TGTGCCAGCAGCTTAGGACTAGAAGATACGCAGTATTTT. Residues: CASSLGLEDTQYF.

The genes are TRBV6-1 and TRBJ2-7, with a tentative D call TRBD2 (7 bases). Germline CDR1 MNHNS, CDR2 SASEGT. Trimming shortened V by 5 bases and J by 4 bases, and 12 bases separated the two germline ends. The CDR3 has 13 residues. CDR3: CASSRGARYEQYF. Here the CDR3 DNA reads TGTGCCAGCAGTCGGGGGGCCCGGTACGAGCAGTACTTC.

This rearrangement joins TRBV30 to TRBJ2-5; 9 positions agree with TRBD1. Matching the DNA end better, TRBJ2-7 makes the J call doubtful. Germline V gives CDR1 GTSNPN, CDR2 SVGIG (reference sequence). CDR3 size: 13 residues. CDR3 amino acids: CAWSPGTGNEQYF. DNA of the CDR3: TGTGCCTGGAGCCCCGGGACAGGGAACGAGCAGTACTTC.

J is TRBJ2-7 and V is TRBV5-1; possible D gene TRBD2, 6 bases. The CDR3 consists of 12 residues. With 6 bases removed from V and 7 bases from J, the gap between germline ends came to 14 bases. The germline gives CDR1 SGHRS, CDR2 YFSETQ. CDR3 in amino acids: CASNLQGGEQYF. The CDR3 nucleotides read TGCGCCAGCAACCTGCAGGGAGGTGAGCAGTACTTC.

About this clone: Distinct nucleotide sequences in the sample also encode this CDR3. This chain joins TRBV5-1 and TRBJ1-1, with 9 nucleotides matching TRBD1. V lost 3 bases and J lost 0; bases outside the gene matches: 3. Germline V gene lookup returns CDR1 SGHRS and CDR2 YFSETQ. The CDR3 consists of 15 residues. CDR3 sequence reads: CASSSGTGMNTEAFF. CDR3 bases: TGCGCCAGCAGCTCTGGGACAGGGATGAACACTGAAGCTTTCTTT.

The chain joins TRBV4-1 to TRBJ2-7; 13 positions agree with TRBD2. The germline V gene has CDR1 MGHRA and CDR2 YSYEKL. J lost 4 bases, V lost 3 bases, and 9 bases had no gene match. The CDR3 loop spans 17 amino acids. CDR3 nucleotides: TGCGCCAGCAGCCATGTATCCGGGACTAGCGGGGCTTACGAGCAGTACTTC. Its protein product is CASSHVSGTSGAYEQYF.